These T cell receptor beta chains were read from a single sample in a study of blood T cell repertoires in COVID-19. The repertoire was sequenced with immunoSEQ multiplex PCR; TCRdb's copy has only in-frame clones and lacks some. The sample holds 250,000 to 350,000 clones, roughly 85% seen once. The sequencing input was PBMCs or T cells enriched from blood (not recorded which). The receptors originated from a woman in her twenties or thirties who had recovered from COVID-19. CDR3s include the opening cysteine and the closing phenylalanine or tryptophan. The D gene is left open where the match is weak. Some rows have no size entry. The others give once, few or many, or a class for an expanded clone.

d_call: NA
cdr3_length: 12
j_call: TRBJ2-3
v_call: TRBV19
clone_size: NA
cdr3_aa: CASTGFTDTQYF
cdr3_nt: TGTGCCAGTACAGGCTTCACAGATACGCAGTATTTT

d_call: NA
cdr3_length: 14
j_call: TRBJ2-7
v_call: TRBV5-1
clone_size: NA
cdr3_aa: CASSLSRGGYEQYF
cdr3_nt: TGCGCCAGCAGCTTGTCTAGGGGGGGGTACGAGCAGTACTTC

d_call: NA
cdr3_length: 15
j_call: TRBJ2-1
v_call: TRBV5-1
clone_size: few
cdr3_aa: CASRKLGGTANEQFF
cdr3_nt: TGCGCCAGCAGAAAGCTTGGCGGGACAGCTAATGAGCAGTTCTTC

d_call: NA
cdr3_length: 14
j_call: TRBJ2-1
v_call: TRBV15
clone_size: NA
cdr3_aa: CATSRDRPDNEQFF
cdr3_nt: TGTGCCACCAGCAGGGACAGACCGGACAATGAGCAGTTCTTC

d_call: NA
cdr3_length: 15
j_call: TRBJ1-5
v_call: TRBV21-1
clone_size: NA
cdr3_aa: CASSPKAGLYQPQHF
cdr3_nt: TGTGCCAGCAGCCCCAAGGCGGGGTTATATCAGCCCCAGCATTTT

d_call: NA
cdr3_length: 18
j_call: TRBJ2-3
v_call: TRBV5-1
clone_size: NA
cdr3_aa: CASSLNPRGGSITDTQYF
cdr3_nt: TGCGCCAGCAGCCTGAACCCACGGGGAGGTTCCATCACAGATACGCAGTATTTT

d_call: TRBD1
cdr3_length: 16
j_call: TRBJ1-2
v_call: TRBV5-1
clone_size: once
cdr3_aa: CASSLAWDREVYGYTF
cdr3_nt: TGCGCCAGCAGCTTGGCCTGGGACAGGGAGGTCTATGGCTACACCTTC

d_call: NA
cdr3_length: 14
j_call: TRBJ1-1
v_call: TRBV5-1
clone_size: NA
cdr3_aa: CASSLAGRNTEAFF
cdr3_nt: TGCGCCAGCAGCTTGGCAGGTCGGAACACTGAAGCTTTCTTT

d_call: TRBD2
cdr3_length: 16
j_call: TRBJ2-6
v_call: TRBV12-5
clone_size: NA
cdr3_aa: CASAGGEGIGANVLTF
cdr3_nt: TGTGCTAGTGCCGGCGGGGAGGGCATTGGGGCCAACGTCCTGACTTTC

d_call: NA
cdr3_length: 14
j_call: TRBJ2-7
v_call: TRBV5-1
clone_size: NA
cdr3_aa: CASSLVPGDYEQYF
cdr3_nt: TGCGCCAGCAGCTTGGTTCCAGGGGACTACGAGCAGTACTTC

d_call: TRBD1
cdr3_length: 14
j_call: TRBJ1-5
v_call: TRBV30
clone_size: NA
cdr3_aa: CAWMTGGRNQPQHF
cdr3_nt: TGTGCCTGGATGACAGGGGGCAGAAATCAGCCCCAGCATTTT

d_call: TRBD2
cdr3_length: 19
j_call: TRBJ2-2
v_call: TRBV13
clone_size: few
cdr3_aa: CASSLEDRLAGGNTGELFF
cdr3_nt: TGTGCCAGCAGCTTAGAAGACCGACTAGCGGGGGGAAACACCGGGGAGCTGTTTTTT

d_call: NA
cdr3_length: 13
j_call: TRBJ1-6
v_call: TRBV7-2
clone_size: NA
cdr3_aa: CASSLGTRSPLHF
cdr3_nt: TGTGCCAGCAGCTTAGGTACGAGATCACCCCTCCACTTT

d_call: NA
cdr3_length: 14
j_call: TRBJ1-1
v_call: TRBV5-1
clone_size: once
cdr3_aa: CASSFWTENTEAFF
cdr3_nt: TGCGCCAGCAGCTTCTGGACAGAGAACACTGAAGCTTTCTTT

d_call: TRBD1
cdr3_length: 14
j_call: TRBJ2-7
v_call: TRBV5-5
clone_size: NA
cdr3_aa: CASTIRTGGYEQYF
cdr3_nt: TGTGCCAGCACCATTCGGACAGGGGGGTACGAGCAGTACTTC

d_call: NA
cdr3_length: 16
j_call: TRBJ1-5
v_call: TRBV19
clone_size: once
cdr3_aa: CASSIGPSGSNQPQHF
cdr3_nt: TGTGCCAGTAGTATCGGCCCATCGGGATCCAATCAGCCCCAGCATTTT

d_call: TRBD1
cdr3_length: 13
j_call: TRBJ1-1
v_call: TRBV4-3
clone_size: NA
cdr3_aa: CASSRDRNTEAFF
cdr3_nt: TGCGCCAGCAGCCGGGACAGGAACACTGAAGCTTTCTTT

d_call: NA
cdr3_length: 14
j_call: TRBJ1-4
v_call: TRBV9
clone_size: once
cdr3_aa: CASSAGGGKEKLFF
cdr3_nt: TGTGCCAGCAGCGCCGGAGGAGGAAAGGAAAAACTGTTTTTT

d_call: TRBD1
cdr3_length: 18
j_call: TRBJ1-1
v_call: TRBV4-1
clone_size: NA
cdr3_aa: CASSPGSGTGGWNTEAFF
cdr3_nt: TGCGCCAGCAGCCCAGGCTCCGGGACAGGGGGCTGGAACACTGAAGCTTTCTTT

d_call: TRBD1
cdr3_length: 14
j_call: TRBJ1-2
v_call: TRBV2
clone_size: NA
cdr3_aa: CASRRTGGSYGYTF
cdr3_nt: TGTGCCAGCAGACGGACAGGGGGAAGCTATGGCTACACCTTC

d_call: TRBD1
cdr3_length: 14
j_call: TRBJ1-2
v_call: TRBV10-3
clone_size: NA
cdr3_aa: CAITWDSRGIGYTF
cdr3_nt: TGTGCCATCACTTGGGACAGCCGAGGAATAGGCTACACCTTC

d_call: NA
cdr3_length: 13
j_call: TRBJ1-2
v_call: TRBV18
clone_size: NA
cdr3_aa: CASSRWDSYGYTF
cdr3_nt: TGTGCCAGCTCACGATGGGACTCCTATGGCTACACCTTC

d_call: TRBD1
cdr3_length: 13
j_call: TRBJ1-4
v_call: TRBV12-3/TRBV12-4
clone_size: NA
cdr3_aa: CASNRGDIQKLFF
cdr3_nt: TGTGCCAGTAACAGGGGTGACATACAAAAACTGTTTTTT

d_call: NA
cdr3_length: 15
j_call: TRBJ1-5
v_call: TRBV30
clone_size: NA
cdr3_aa: CAWRRGEASNQPQHF
cdr3_nt: TGTGCCTGGAGGAGAGGGGAGGCGAGCAATCAGCCCCAGCATTTT

d_call: TRBD1
cdr3_length: 15
j_call: TRBJ2-7
v_call: TRBV30
clone_size: NA
cdr3_aa: CAWSPRTGHSYEQYF
cdr3_nt: TGTGCCTGGAGTCCTAGGACAGGTCACTCCTACGAGCAGTACTTC

d_call: TRBD1
cdr3_length: 10
j_call: TRBJ1-2
v_call: TRBV10-1
clone_size: NA
cdr3_aa: CASDRAGYTF
cdr3_nt: TGCGCCAGTGACAGGGCTGGCTACACCTTC

d_call: NA
cdr3_length: 16
j_call: TRBJ1-3
v_call: TRBV4-2
clone_size: NA
cdr3_aa: CASSQSDKHSGNTIYF
cdr3_nt: TGTGCCAGCAGCCAATCAGACAAACACTCTGGAAACACCATATATTTT

d_call: TRBD1
cdr3_length: 14
j_call: TRBJ1-2
v_call: TRBV4-1
clone_size: once
cdr3_aa: CAGRQGSADYGYTF
cdr3_nt: TGCGCCGGAAGACAGGGATCGGCGGACTATGGCTACACCTTC

d_call: TRBD1
cdr3_length: 14
j_call: TRBJ1-1
v_call: TRBV5-1
clone_size: once
cdr3_aa: CASSWDRGGTEAFF
cdr3_nt: TGCGCCAGCAGCTGGGACAGAGGGGGCACTGAAGCTTTCTTT

d_call: NA
cdr3_length: 16
j_call: TRBJ2-2
v_call: TRBV11-2
clone_size: NA
cdr3_aa: CASSLGFGGKSGELFF
cdr3_nt: TGTGCCAGCAGCTTAGGATTTGGGGGGAAGTCCGGGGAGCTGTTTTTT

d_call: NA
cdr3_length: 14
j_call: TRBJ2-1
v_call: TRBV27
clone_size: NA
cdr3_aa: CASSGQEDHNEQFF
cdr3_nt: TGTGCCAGCAGTGGGCAGGAGGACCACAATGAGCAGTTCTTC

d_call: NA
cdr3_length: 18
j_call: TRBJ1-2
v_call: TRBV9
clone_size: NA
cdr3_aa: CASSPLWGGAPLGYGYTF
cdr3_nt: TGTGCCAGCAGCCCGCTTTGGGGGGGCGCTCCTTTGGGGTATGGCTACACCTTC

d_call: NA
cdr3_length: 15
j_call: TRBJ2-5
v_call: TRBV19
clone_size: NA
cdr3_aa: CASSIDRLGGETQYF
cdr3_nt: TGTGCCAGTAGTATAGATCGTTTAGGAGGGGAGACCCAGTACTTC

d_call: NA
cdr3_length: 15
j_call: TRBJ2-1
v_call: TRBV27
clone_size: NA
cdr3_aa: CASSEGTPRKDEQFF
cdr3_nt: TGTGCCAGCAGTGAAGGGACTCCCCGAAAGGATGAGCAGTTCTTC

d_call: NA
cdr3_length: 15
j_call: TRBJ2-5
v_call: TRBV7-9
clone_size: NA
cdr3_aa: CASSLVGSIQETQYF
cdr3_nt: TGTGCCAGCAGCTTAGTGGGCAGCATACAAGAGACCCAGTACTTC

d_call: NA
cdr3_length: 11
j_call: TRBJ1-1
v_call: TRBV20-1
clone_size: NA
cdr3_aa: CSAVKNTEAFF
cdr3_nt: TGCAGTGCTGTAAAGAACACTGAAGCTTTCTTT

d_call: NA
cdr3_length: 15
j_call: TRBJ1-6
v_call: TRBV19
clone_size: NA
cdr3_aa: CASSIGGRYNSPLHF
cdr3_nt: TGTGCCAGTAGTATCGGCGGCAGATATAATTCACCCCTCCACTTT

d_call: NA
cdr3_length: 14
j_call: TRBJ2-7
v_call: TRBV6-2/TRBV6-3
clone_size: once
cdr3_aa: CASSSQGSWYEQYF
cdr3_nt: TGTGCCAGCAGTTCTCAGGGGAGTTGGTACGAGCAGTACTTC

d_call: TRBD1
cdr3_length: 15
j_call: TRBJ2-1
v_call: TRBV6-4
clone_size: NA
cdr3_aa: CASSSTGGAGNEQFF
cdr3_nt: TGTGCCAGCAGTTCAACAGGGGGCGCAGGGAATGAGCAGTTCTTC

d_call: TRBD1
cdr3_length: 16
j_call: TRBJ1-4
v_call: TRBV3-1/TRBV3-2
clone_size: NA
cdr3_aa: CASSQTSGTAFEKLFF
cdr3_nt: TGTGCCAGCAGCCAAACCTCCGGGACAGCTTTTGAAAAACTGTTTTTT

d_call: NA
cdr3_length: 16
j_call: TRBJ2-5
v_call: TRBV5-1
clone_size: NA
cdr3_aa: CASSLGGQSYQETQYF
cdr3_nt: TGCGCCAGCAGCTTGGGGGGGCAGAGTTACCAAGAGACCCAGTACTTC

d_call: NA
cdr3_length: 14
j_call: TRBJ1-1
v_call: TRBV7-9
clone_size: NA
cdr3_aa: CASSSGTYNTEAFF
cdr3_nt: TGTGCCAGCAGCTCCGGGACATACAACACTGAAGCTTTCTTT

d_call: TRBD1
cdr3_length: 13
j_call: TRBJ1-2
v_call: TRBV2
clone_size: NA
cdr3_aa: CASGTGVSYGYTF
cdr3_nt: TGTGCCAGCGGCACAGGGGTTTCCTATGGCTACACCTTC

d_call: TRBD1
cdr3_length: 14
j_call: TRBJ1-6
v_call: TRBV5-6
clone_size: NA
cdr3_aa: CASSKTGVDSPLHF
cdr3_nt: TGTGCCAGCAGCAAGACAGGGGTGGATTCACCCCTCCACTTT

d_call: TRBD1
cdr3_length: 16
j_call: TRBJ2-2
v_call: TRBV6-6
clone_size: once
cdr3_aa: CASSYLGDRGAGELFF
cdr3_nt: TGTGCCAGCAGTTACTTAGGGGACAGGGGGGCCGGGGAGCTGTTTTTT

d_call: TRBD1
cdr3_length: 13
j_call: TRBJ2-7
v_call: TRBV12-5
clone_size: NA
cdr3_aa: CASGPDRGHEQYF
cdr3_nt: TGTGCTAGTGGCCCAGACAGGGGACACGAGCAGTACTTC

d_call: NA
cdr3_length: 16
j_call: TRBJ1-5
v_call: TRBV6-1
clone_size: NA
cdr3_aa: CASSEATRAGSQPQHF
cdr3_nt: TGTGCCAGCAGTGAAGCAACCAGGGCCGGGAGTCAGCCCCAGCATTTT

d_call: NA
cdr3_length: 14
j_call: TRBJ1-2
v_call: TRBV2
clone_size: NA
cdr3_aa: CASSSAGYTTSYTF
cdr3_nt: TGTGCCAGCAGTTCCGCGGGCTATACCACCAGCTACACCTTC

d_call: TRBD1
cdr3_length: 19
j_call: TRBJ2-6
v_call: TRBV30
clone_size: NA
cdr3_aa: CAWRRGPGTAYSGANVLTF
cdr3_nt: TGTGCCTGGAGGAGGGGGCCCGGGACAGCTTACTCTGGGGCCAACGTCCTGACTTTC